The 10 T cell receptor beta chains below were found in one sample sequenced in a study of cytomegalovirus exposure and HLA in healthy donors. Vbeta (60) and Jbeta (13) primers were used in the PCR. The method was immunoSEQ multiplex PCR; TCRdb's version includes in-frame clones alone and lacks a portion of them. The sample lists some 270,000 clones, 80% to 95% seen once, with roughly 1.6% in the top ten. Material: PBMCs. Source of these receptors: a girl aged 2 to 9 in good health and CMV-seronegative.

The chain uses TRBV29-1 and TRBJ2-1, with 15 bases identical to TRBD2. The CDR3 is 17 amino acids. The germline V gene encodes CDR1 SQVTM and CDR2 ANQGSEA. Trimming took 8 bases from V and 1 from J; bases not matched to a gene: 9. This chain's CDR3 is CSSSVGLAGGSYNEQFF. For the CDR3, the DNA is TGCAGCTCCTCTGTGGGACTAGCGGGAGGATCCTACAATGAGCAGTTCTTC.

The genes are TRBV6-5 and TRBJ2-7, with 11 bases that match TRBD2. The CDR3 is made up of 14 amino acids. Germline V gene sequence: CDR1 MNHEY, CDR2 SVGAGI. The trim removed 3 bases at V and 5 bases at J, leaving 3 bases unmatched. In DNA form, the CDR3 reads TGTGCCAGCAGTTATCTAGCGGGAGGACACGAGCAGTACTTC. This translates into CASSYLAGGHEQYF.

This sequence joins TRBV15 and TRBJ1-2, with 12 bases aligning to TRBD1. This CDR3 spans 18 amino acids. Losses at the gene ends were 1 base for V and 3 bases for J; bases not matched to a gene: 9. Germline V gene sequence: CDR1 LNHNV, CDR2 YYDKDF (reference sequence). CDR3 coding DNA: TGTGCCACCAGCAGAGGGGGGACAGGGGGCAACTTCCACTATGGCTACACCTTC. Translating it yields CATSRGGTGGNFHYGYTF.

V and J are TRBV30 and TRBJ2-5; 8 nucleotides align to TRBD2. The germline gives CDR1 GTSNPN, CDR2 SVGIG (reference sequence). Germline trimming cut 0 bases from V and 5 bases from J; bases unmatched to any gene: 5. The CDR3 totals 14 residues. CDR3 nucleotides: TGTGCCTGGAGTGTCGGGGGGGGTAGGGAGACCCAGTACTTC. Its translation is CAWSVGGGRETQYF.

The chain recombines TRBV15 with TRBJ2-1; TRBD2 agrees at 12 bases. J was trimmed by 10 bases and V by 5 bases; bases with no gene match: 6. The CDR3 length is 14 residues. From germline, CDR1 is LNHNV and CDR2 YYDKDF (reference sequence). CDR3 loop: CATSPRTSGTEQFF. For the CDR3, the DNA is TGTGCCACCAGCCCTCGGACTAGCGGGACCGAGCAGTTCTTC.

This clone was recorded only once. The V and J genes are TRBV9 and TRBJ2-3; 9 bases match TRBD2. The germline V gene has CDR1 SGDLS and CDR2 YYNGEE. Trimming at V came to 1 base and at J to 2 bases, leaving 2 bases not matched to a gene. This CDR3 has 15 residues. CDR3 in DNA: TGTGCCAGCAGCGTACGCGGGGGGGCCACAGATACGCAGTATTTT. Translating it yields CASSVRGGATDTQYF.

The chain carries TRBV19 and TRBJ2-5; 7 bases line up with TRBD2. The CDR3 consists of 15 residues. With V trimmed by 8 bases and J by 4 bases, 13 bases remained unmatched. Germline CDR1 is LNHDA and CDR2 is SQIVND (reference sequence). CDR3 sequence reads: CASQVRAGALETQYF. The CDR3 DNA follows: TGTGCCAGTCAGGTTCGGGCGGGAGCGCTAGAGACCCAGTACTTC.

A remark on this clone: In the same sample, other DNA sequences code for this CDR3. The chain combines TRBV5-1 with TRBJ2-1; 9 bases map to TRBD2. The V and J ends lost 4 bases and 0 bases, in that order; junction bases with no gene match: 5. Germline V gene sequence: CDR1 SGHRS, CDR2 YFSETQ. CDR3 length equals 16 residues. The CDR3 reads CASSPSSGSSYNEQFF. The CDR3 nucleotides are TGCGCCAGCAGCCCGAGTAGCGGGAGCTCCTACAATGAGCAGTTCTTC.

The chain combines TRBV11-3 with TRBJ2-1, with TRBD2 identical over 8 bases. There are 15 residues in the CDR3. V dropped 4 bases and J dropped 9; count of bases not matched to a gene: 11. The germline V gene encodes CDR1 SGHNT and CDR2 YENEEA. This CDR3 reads CASSSIGLAGPEQFF. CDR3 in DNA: TGTGCCAGCAGCTCGATAGGACTAGCTGGACCTGAGCAGTTCTTC.

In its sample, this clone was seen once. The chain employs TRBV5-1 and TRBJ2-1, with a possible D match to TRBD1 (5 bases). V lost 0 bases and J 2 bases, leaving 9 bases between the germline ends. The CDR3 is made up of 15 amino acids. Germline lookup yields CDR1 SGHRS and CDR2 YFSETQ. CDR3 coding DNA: TGCGCCAGCAGCTTGGTTGGACAAACCTACAATGAGCAGTTCTTC. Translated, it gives CASSLVGQTYNEQFF.